This paragraph reports one T cell receptor beta chain. What it recognizes is unknown. With 1 base removed from V and 7 bases from J, the gap between germline ends came to 16 bases. The CDR3 contains 15 residues. The germline V gene encodes CDR1 LGHNA and CDR2 YSLEER. The data derive from a study of T cell repertoires in cytomegalovirus infection. About the study: CMV infection and matching HLA type were both indicated by public TCR beta signatures.

General study findings and limits: Clonotypes of TCR beta that were HLA-C-restricted and CMV-specific dominated the ex vivo response. Individuals carrying CMV plus the relevant HLA were identified by cumulative frequency of public TCR beta families.

TCRdb redid the calling of the reads with MiXCR, one entry per CDR3 protein. The table has about 320,000 distinct CDR3 sequences, 9% to 9.5% seen once. The chain has TRBV4-3 and TRBJ1-2, with D maybe TRBD1 (6 bases). The clonotype was recovered from a human donor in good health (CMV status not recorded). Some clones in this sample may be carry-over from other donors' samples. The sample consisted of PBMCs. The CDR3 loop reads CASSQVPGAAAGYTF. CDR3 DNA: TGCGCCAGCAGCCAAGTTCCAGGGGCAGCTGCTGGCTACACCTTC.